This T cell receptor beta chain was sequenced for a study of T-cell reconstitution after alpha-beta-depleted transplantation in children. In the case of this clonotype: Its specificity is unknown.

The germline V gene encodes CDR1 SGHRS and CDR2 YFSETQ. The CDR3 totals 12 residues. V lost 5 bases to trimming and J lost 7 bases; unmatched junction nucleotides: 5. The library targeted TCRbeta and was prepared with unique molecular identifiers. From the PCR reads, TCRdb called clonotypes with MiXCR, one entry per CDR3 protein. Of around 800,000 distinct CDR3 sequences listed, 16% are singletons. Whole-study findings and limits: Day-60 TCRbeta diversity that was high in some patients was derived from surviving recipient T cells and thymic progenitors. About two months after transplant, alpha-beta T cells reportedly came from several hundred expanded graft clones.

The source is a male patient under 18 who had a stem cell transplant for acute lymphoblastic leukemia, so the T cells may come from the graft donor. This material consisted of PBMCs, mostly from graft donor cells, taken 360 days after TCRalphabeta/CD19-depleted stem cell transplant. V usage is TRBV5-1 and J usage is TRBJ1-1; 7 bases fit TRBD1. The CDR3 nucleotides are TGCGCCAGCAGTTCACAGGGGCTTGAAGCTTTCTTT. Translation: CASSSQGLEAFF.